This T cell receptor (beta chain) was retrieved from a study of T-cell memory formation after mild COVID-19. The CDR3 totals 15 residues. CDR1 is LGHNA, CDR2 YSLEER, per germline. Regarding the study as a whole: Whereas later expanders leaned CD4+, clones contracting day 15 to 85 showed a balanced CD4/CD8 makeup.

As concerns this clonotype: The antigen is not known. The junction and the germline gene differ at one end; a read error may be behind it.

MiXCR was run by TCRdb on the 5' RACE reads, yielding one entry per CDR3 protein. The sample records about 560,000 distinct CDR3 sequences, 15% to 20% being singletons. The sequencing input was PBMCs or a T cell subset sorted from them (not recorded which). The source of this sequence is an adult woman who had mild COVID-19 (a few samples of this study predate the infection). Cell type and time point are not known. The chain joins TRBV4-3 to TRBJ1-1; 10 bases line up with TRBD1. CDR3 sequence: CARSQWDRGSTEAFF. As DNA, the CDR3 is TGCGCCCGCAGCCAATGGGACAGGGGTAGCACTGAAGCTTTCTTT.